Below are 8 T cell receptor beta chains sequenced from a single sample in a study of shared clonotypes between healthy human individuals. Sequenced by immunoSEQ multiplex PCR; TCRdb stores in-frame clones only, minus some. In the table there are some 2,500,000 clones, approximately 93% of which are singletons. Sequenced sample: naive CD4+ T cells from PBMCs. Stated subset: CD45RA+ positively selected. The source is a man aged 18 to 29 in good health. Some clones in this sample may be carry-over from other donors' samples.

The chain combines TRBV7-9 with TRBJ2-7, with D maybe TRBD2 (6 bases). The V end was cut by 2 bases, the J end by 5 bases, with 16 bases between. CDR1 and CDR2 from the germline V gene are SEHNR and FQNEAQ (reference sequence). This CDR3 is built from 15 residues. CDR3 residues: CASSLWGSGGDEQYF. CDR3 nucleotide sequence: TGTGCCAGCAGCTTATGGGGTAGCGGCGGGGACGAGCAGTACTTC.

CDR3 amino acids: CASSRARGPEQYF. CDR3 coding DNA: TGTGCCAGCAGTCGGGCCAGGGGCCCCGAGCAGTACTTC. This sequence joins TRBV6-1 and TRBJ2-7, with D possibly TRBD1 on 6 matching bases. V lost 5 bases and J lost 6, with 14 bases in between. Germline assignment: CDR1 MNHNS and CDR2 SASEGT. The CDR3 is made up of 13 amino acids.

This clone was detected a few times. Other DNA variants within this sample encode the same CDR3. The chain employs TRBV18 and TRBJ2-7, with TRBD1 identical over 9 bases. With V trimmed by 3 bases and J by 3 bases, 3 bases remained unmatched. The CDR3 extends over 14 amino acids. CDR1 and CDR2 from the germline V gene are KGHSH and LQKENI. CDR3 amino acids: CASSPGTGLYEQYF. The CDR3 nucleotides are TGTGCCAGCTCACCCGGGACAGGGCTCTACGAGCAGTACTTC.

As concerns this clone: This sample includes further DNA sequences coding for the same CDR3. The chain links TRBV5-1 to TRBJ1-4, with D tentatively TRBD1 (6 bases). There are 14 residues in the CDR3. V was cut by 3 bases and J by 1 base, with 7 bases left in between. Germline V gene sequence: CDR1 SGHRS, CDR2 YFSETQ. The CDR3 sequence: CASSSQGTNEKLFF. The CDR3 DNA reads TGCGCCAGCAGCTCACAGGGAACTAATGAAAAACTGTTTTTT. Looking up the rest from reference TRBV5-1 and TRBJ1-4 gives the full variable domain: KAGVTQTPRYLIKTRGQQVTLSCSPISGHRSVSWYQQTPGQGLQFLFEYFSETQRNKGNFPGRFSGRQFSNSRSEMNVSTLELGDSALYLCASSSQGTNEKLFFGSGTQLSVL.

A word on this clone: In the same sample, other DNA sequences code for this CDR3. The rearrangement joins TRBV14 to TRBJ2-5; unclear D gene. The germline CDR1 and CDR2 sequences are SGHDN and FVKESK. The CDR3 sequence is 12 residues long. Trimming removed 4 bases at V and 0 bases at J, with 3 bases between. CDR3 sequence (DNA): TGTGCCAGCAGCCGATACCAAGAGACCCAGTACTTC. It codes for CASSRYQETQYF.

The rearrangement joins TRBV2 to TRBJ2-3; tentative D call: TRBD2 (5 bases). Germline assignment: CDR1 SNHLY and CDR2 FYNNEI. The CDR3 contains 14 residues. V was pared by 4 bases and J by 2 bases, with 10 bases between. CDR3: CASSATGYTDTQYF. The CDR3 coding sequence is TGTGCCAGCAGTGCCACGGGGTACACAGATACGCAGTATTTT.

The chain links TRBV2 to TRBJ2-7; no clear D. CDR3 size: 14 residues. V was cut by 8 bases and J by 2 bases, with 16 bases left in between. CDR1 and CDR2 (germline): SNHLY, FYNNEI. The CDR3 loop is CASLPHSAPYEQYF. CDR3 in DNA: TGTGCCAGCCTTCCCCATTCCGCTCCCTACGAGCAGTACTTC.

CDR3 sequence (DNA): TGTGCCAGCAGCCAAGATAGACGAAGGGACGCCCTGGGCACCGGGGAGCTGTTTTTT. Translating gives CASSQDRRRDALGTGELFF. The chain has TRBV4-2 and TRBJ2-2, with D possibly being TRBD1 or TRBD2 (5 bases each). Trimming took 0 bases from V and 4 from J, leaving 21 bases between them. The CDR3 runs 19 residues. Germline CDR1 and CDR2: LGHNA and YNFKEQ.